A single sample is the source of the 11 T cell receptor beta chains below, sequenced in a study of shared clonotypes between healthy human individuals. TCRdb's table, derived via immunoSEQ multiplex PCR, lists solely in-frame clones and lacks some. This sample has under 2,500,000 clones; around 95% occur once, and the top ten carry roughly 0.13%. Sequenced input: naive CD4+ T cells sorted from blood. The sample's subset: CD45RA+ positively selected. These receptors originate from a man aged 18 to 35 in good health.

On this clone: The sample has other DNA sequences that encode this CDR3 too. CDR3 residues: CASSLPGTEAFF. The CDR3 nucleotides are TGTGCCAGCAGCTTGCCGGGGACAGAAGCTTTCTTT. V is TRBV5-6 and J is TRBJ1-1; D is possibly TRBD1 (6 bases). Germline loops: CDR1 SGHDT, CDR2 YYEEEE. V lost 1 base, J lost 8 bases, and 9 bases lay in between. CDR3 length equals 12 residues.

The chain is built from TRBV6-5 and TRBJ1-2; D not resolved. Germline V gene sequence: CDR1 MNHEY, CDR2 SVGAGI. CDR3 length: 13 amino acids. The V end was cut by 6 bases, the J end by 3 bases, with 11 bases between. The DNA for the CDR3 is TGTGCCAGCAGACCTGCCGGGGACTATGGCTACACCTTC. It translates to CASRPAGDYGYTF.

The chain combines TRBV5-6 with TRBJ2-7, with TRBD1 as a possible D gene (6 bases). Trimming left V 5 bases short and J 6 bases short, with 21 bases between. This CDR3 has 15 amino acids. The germline V gene encodes CDR1 SGHDT and CDR2 YYEEEE. CDR3 nucleotides: TGTGCCAGCAGTCGCGTAGGACAGTTGGTTCCCGAGCAGTACTTC. This sequence encodes CASSRVGQLVPEQYF. The full variable domain, completed using reference TRBV5-6 and TRBJ2-7, is DAGVTQSPTHLIKTRGQQVTLRCSPKSGHDTVSWYQQALGQGPQFIFQYYEEEERQRGNFPDRFSGHQFPNYSSELNVNALLLGDSALYLCASSRVGQLVPEQYFGPGTRLTVT.

In the case of this clone: The junction does not match germline at one end; this may be a read error. This chain connects TRBV30 to TRBJ2-7; weak D call: TRBD1 (5 bases). Germline lookup yields CDR1 GTSNPN and CDR2 SVGIG (reference sequence). The CDR3 contains 12 residues. This CDR3 is CAWSVKQGLSIF. Here the CDR3 DNA reads TGTGCCTGGAGTGTAAAGCAGGGTCTGTCCATCTTC.

The V call is TRBV30, the J call TRBJ2-5; D assignment may be TRBD1 or TRBD2 (5 bases each). V gave up 0 bases and J gave up 4 bases, with 15 bases separating them. Germline CDR1 GTSNPN, CDR2 SVGIG (reference sequence). This CDR3 spans 15 amino acids. The CDR3 spells CAWSVETVGVETQYF. The CDR3 region has the DNA TGTGCCTGGAGTGTGGAGACGGTGGGGGTAGAGACCCAGTACTTC.

Concerning this clone itself: The sample contains more than one DNA sequence encoding this CDR3. The rearrangement uses TRBV7-9 and TRBJ1-3; TRBD1 might be the D (5 bases). Deletions cut 5 bases from V and 4 bases from J, with 9 bases between. The CDR3 covers 13 residues. The germline CDR1 and CDR2 sequences are SEHNR and FQNEAQ (reference sequence). CDR3 bases: TGTGCCAGCAGCCAGGGATCGGGAAACACCATATATTTT. Its protein is CASSQGSGNTIYF.

V and J are TRBV2 and TRBJ1-1, with 7 bases fitting TRBD1. This CDR3 has 13 amino acids. J was trimmed by 4 bases and V by 11 bases; bases with no gene match: 10. Looked up from germline, CDR1 is SNHLY and CDR2 is FYNNEI. The CDR3 DNA reads as TGTGCCTGCTTTTACAGGGGAAGCACTGAAGCTTTCTTT. Its translation is CACFYRGSTEAFF.

This rearrangement joins TRBV29-1 to TRBJ2-3; D possibly corresponds to TRBD2 (6 bases). This CDR3 contains 15 residues. The germline gives CDR1 SQVTM, CDR2 ANQGSEA. V dropped 7 bases and J dropped 0 bases, with 17 bases sitting between them. The CDR3 DNA reads as TGCAGCGCAACCTCTAGCGATACTAGCACAGATACGCAGTATTTT. Protein: CSATSSDTSTDTQYF.

Comments on this clone: Other DNA sequences in the sample encode the same CDR3. The genes are TRBV6-5 and TRBJ2-1; D is undetermined. The CDR3 has 14 amino acids. CDR1 is MNHEY and CDR2 is SVGAGI in the germline V gene. V dropped 7 bases and J dropped 4 bases, with 14 bases sitting between them. The CDR3 sequence: CASTRGGPYNEQFF. The CDR3 DNA is TGTGCCAGCACTCGTGGCGGACCTTACAATGAGCAGTTCTTC.

The gene calls are TRBV7-9 and TRBJ2-2; TRBD1 matches 8 bases. J was trimmed by 6 bases and V by 2 bases; bases with no gene match: 11. CDR3 length: 17 amino acids. Looked up from germline, CDR1 is SEHNR and CDR2 is FQNEAQ (reference sequence). The CDR3 reads CASSLSPGQGRAGELFF. CDR3 DNA sequence: TGTGCCAGCAGCTTATCGCCCGGACAGGGTAGGGCCGGGGAGCTGTTTTTT.

This sequence joins TRBV2 and TRBJ2-3, with 15 bases fitting TRBD2. From germline, CDR1 is SNHLY and CDR2 FYNNEI. V shed 2 bases and J 7 bases; nucleotides not matched to a gene: 7. The CDR3 loop spans 17 amino acids. The CDR3 sequence is CASSERTSGRESHTQYF. The CDR3 coding sequence is TGTGCCAGCAGTGAAAGGACTAGCGGGAGGGAGTCTCATACGCAGTATTTT.